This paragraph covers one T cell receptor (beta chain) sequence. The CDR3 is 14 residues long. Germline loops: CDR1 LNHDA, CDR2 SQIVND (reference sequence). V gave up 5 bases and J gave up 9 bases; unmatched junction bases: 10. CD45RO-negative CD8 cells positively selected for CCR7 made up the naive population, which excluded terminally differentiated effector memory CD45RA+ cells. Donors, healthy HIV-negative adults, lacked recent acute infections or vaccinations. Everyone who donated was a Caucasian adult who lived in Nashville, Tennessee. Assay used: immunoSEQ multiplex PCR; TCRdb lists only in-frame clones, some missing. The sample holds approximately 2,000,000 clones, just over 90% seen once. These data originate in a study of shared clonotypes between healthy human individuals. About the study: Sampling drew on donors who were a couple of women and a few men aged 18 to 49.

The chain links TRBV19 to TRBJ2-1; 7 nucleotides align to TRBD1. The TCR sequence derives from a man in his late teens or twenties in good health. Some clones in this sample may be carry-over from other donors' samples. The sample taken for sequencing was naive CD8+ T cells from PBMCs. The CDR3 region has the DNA TGTGCCAGTAGTGGGCGACAGGGTATTTTTGAGCAGTTCTTC. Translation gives CASSGRQGIFEQFF.